This T cell receptor beta chain was sequenced during a study of cytomegalovirus exposure and HLA in healthy donors. Whole-study findings and limits: Later work showed greater clonal expansion in HLA-associated TCR beta chains than in equally common others.

Primers: 60 Vbeta forward and 13 Jbeta reverse. Profiling relied on immunoSEQ multiplex PCR, and the TCRdb table lists in-frame clones only, not all of them. In all, the sample yields tens of thousands of clones. J gave up 5 bases and V 2 bases, and 8 bases lay outside the gene matches. This CDR3 spans 17 amino acids. Germline assignment: CDR1 SGHVS and CDR2 FQNEAQ. About this clone itself: Its antigen is unknown.

V and J are TRBV7-8 and TRBJ1-5; 11 nucleotides align to TRBD1. The sequenced sample was PBMCs. The receptor comes from a middle-aged woman in good health and CMV-seropositive. CDR3 nucleotide sequence: TGTGCCAGCAGCTTACGCCGGGACAGGGGGAAGGATCAGCCCCAGCATTTT. This sequence encodes CASSLRRDRGKDQPQHF.